The 7 T cell receptor beta chains below come from one sample, sequenced in a study of blood T cell repertoires in COVID-19. TCRdb's copy holds only in-frame clones and misses some; the assay was immunoSEQ multiplex PCR. The sample holds roughly 100,000 clones; roughly 92% are singletons and the top ten take 1.9%. Sequencing used peripheral blood. Receptors were obtained from a woman aged 45 to 65 with COVID-19, enrolled during active disease.

The chain uses TRBV7-9 and TRBJ1-4, with a tentative D call TRBD1 (6 bases). The CDR3 runs 15 residues. Trimming took 1 base from V and 3 from J, leaving 9 bases between them. Germline V gene data show CDR1 as SEHNR and CDR2 as FQNEAQ (reference sequence). CDR3 sequence (DNA): TGTGCCAGCAGCTTAGTGAGGGGGTCTAATGAAAAACTGTTTTTT. This sequence encodes CASSLVRGSNEKLFF.

The CDR3 DNA sequence: TGTGCCACCTCTAAAAACACCGGGGAGCTGTTTTTT. It encodes CATSKNTGELFF. V is TRBV9 and J is TRBJ2-2; D remains ambiguous. The CDR3 spans 12 residues. V lost 9 bases to trimming and J lost 2 bases, with 8 bases between them. The germline V gene encodes CDR1 SGDLS and CDR2 YYNGEE.

The chain uses TRBV7-2 and TRBJ2-1; TRBD2 agrees at 9 bases. Germline CDR1 reads SGHTA; CDR2 reads FQGNSA. This CDR3 region has 18 residues. V lost 5 bases, J lost 7 bases, and 18 bases stayed unmatched. CDR3 region: CASSDLILAGSEGNEQFF. The CDR3 region has the DNA TGTGCCAGCAGCGATCTTATTCTAGCGGGGTCGGAGGGTAATGAGCAGTTCTTC.

The chain employs TRBV7-9 and TRBJ2-6; D is unresolved. The CDR3 is made up of 17 amino acids. Germline V gene sequence: CDR1 SEHNR, CDR2 FQNEAQ (reference sequence). V was shortened by 2 bases and J by 0 bases, with 11 bases between the two germline ends. The chain's CDR3 is CASSLLSSFSGANVLTF. The CDR3 DNA follows: TGTGCCAGCAGCTTACTTAGTTCCTTCTCTGGGGCCAACGTCCTGACTTTC.

The rearrangement links TRBV29-1 to TRBJ2-1; the match to TRBD1 covers 9 bases. Trimming removed 4 bases from V and 6 bases from J; junction bases left unmatched: 4. Germline values: CDR1 SQVTM, CDR2 ANQGSEA. The length of the CDR3 is 13 residues. The CDR3: CSVVWTGANEQFF. The CDR3 DNA reads as TGCAGCGTTGTATGGACAGGGGCCAATGAGCAGTTCTTC.

CDR3 DNA: TGCGCCAGCCAGCAGGGACAGGGGACAGATACGCAGTATTTT. Encoded protein: CASQQGQGTDTQYF. The chain combines TRBV5-1 with TRBJ2-3, with 10 bases lining up with TRBD1. This CDR3 contains 14 residues. The germline V gene encodes CDR1 SGHRS and CDR2 YFSETQ. The V segment lost 7 bases and the J segment 3 bases; nucleotides outside the gene matches: 5.

The gene calls are TRBV11-3 and TRBJ2-2, with D tentatively TRBD1 (5 bases). Germline CDR1 SGHNT, CDR2 YENEEA. This CDR3 has 15 amino acids. Trimming pared 5 bases from V and 3 bases from J, leaving 13 bases between. CDR3 sequence reads: CASSLSTAYTGELFF. Written as DNA, the CDR3 is TGTGCCAGCAGCCTCTCGACAGCCTACACCGGGGAGCTGTTTTTT.